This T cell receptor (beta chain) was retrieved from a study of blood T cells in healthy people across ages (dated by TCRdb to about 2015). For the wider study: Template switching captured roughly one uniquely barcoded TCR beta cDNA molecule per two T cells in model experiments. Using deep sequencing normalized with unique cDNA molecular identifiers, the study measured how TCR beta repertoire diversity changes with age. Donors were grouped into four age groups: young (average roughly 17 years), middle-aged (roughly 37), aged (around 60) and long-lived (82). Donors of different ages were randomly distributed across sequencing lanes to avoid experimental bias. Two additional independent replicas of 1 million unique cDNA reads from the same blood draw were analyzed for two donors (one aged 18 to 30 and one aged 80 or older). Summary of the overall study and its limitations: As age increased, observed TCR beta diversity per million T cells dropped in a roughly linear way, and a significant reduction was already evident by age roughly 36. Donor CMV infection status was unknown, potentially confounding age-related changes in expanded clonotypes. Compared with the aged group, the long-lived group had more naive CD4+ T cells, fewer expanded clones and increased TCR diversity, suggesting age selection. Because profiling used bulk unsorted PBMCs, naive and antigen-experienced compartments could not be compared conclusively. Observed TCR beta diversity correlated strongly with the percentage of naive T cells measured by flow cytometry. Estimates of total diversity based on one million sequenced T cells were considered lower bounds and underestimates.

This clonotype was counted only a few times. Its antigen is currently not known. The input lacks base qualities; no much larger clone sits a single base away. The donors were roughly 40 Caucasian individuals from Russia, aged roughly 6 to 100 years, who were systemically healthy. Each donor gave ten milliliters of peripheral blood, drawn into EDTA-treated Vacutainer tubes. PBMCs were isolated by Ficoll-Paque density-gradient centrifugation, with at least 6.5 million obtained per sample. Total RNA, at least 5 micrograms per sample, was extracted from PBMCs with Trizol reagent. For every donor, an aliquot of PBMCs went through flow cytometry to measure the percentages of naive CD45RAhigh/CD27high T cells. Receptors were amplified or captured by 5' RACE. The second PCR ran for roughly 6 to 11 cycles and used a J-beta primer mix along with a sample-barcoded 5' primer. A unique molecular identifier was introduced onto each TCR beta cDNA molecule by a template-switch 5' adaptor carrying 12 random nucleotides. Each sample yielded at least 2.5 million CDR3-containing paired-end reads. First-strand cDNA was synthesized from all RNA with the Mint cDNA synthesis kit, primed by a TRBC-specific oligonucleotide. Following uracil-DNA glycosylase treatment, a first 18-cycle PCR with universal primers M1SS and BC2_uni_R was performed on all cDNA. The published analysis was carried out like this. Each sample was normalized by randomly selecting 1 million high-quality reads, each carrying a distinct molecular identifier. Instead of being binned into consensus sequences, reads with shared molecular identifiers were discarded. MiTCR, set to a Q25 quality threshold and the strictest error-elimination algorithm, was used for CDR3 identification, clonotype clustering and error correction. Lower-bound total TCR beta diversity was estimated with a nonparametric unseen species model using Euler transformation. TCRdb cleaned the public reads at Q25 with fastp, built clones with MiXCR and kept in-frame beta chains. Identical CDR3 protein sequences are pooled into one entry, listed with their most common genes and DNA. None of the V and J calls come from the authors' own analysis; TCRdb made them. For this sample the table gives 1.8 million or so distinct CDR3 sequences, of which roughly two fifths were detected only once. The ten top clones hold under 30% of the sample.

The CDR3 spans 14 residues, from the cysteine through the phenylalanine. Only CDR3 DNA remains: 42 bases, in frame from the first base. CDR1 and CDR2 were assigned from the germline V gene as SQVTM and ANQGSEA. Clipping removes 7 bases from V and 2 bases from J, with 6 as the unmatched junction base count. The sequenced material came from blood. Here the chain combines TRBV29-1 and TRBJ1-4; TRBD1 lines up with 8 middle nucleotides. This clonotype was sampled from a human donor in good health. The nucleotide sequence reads TGCAGCGCCGGACAGGGTGGTACTAATGAAAAACTGTTTTTT. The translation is CSAGQGGTNEKLFF. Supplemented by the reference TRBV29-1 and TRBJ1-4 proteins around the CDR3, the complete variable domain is SAVISQKPSRDICQRGTSLTIQCQVDSQVTMMFWYRQQPGQSLTLIATANQGSEATYESGFVIDKFPISRPNLTFSTLTVSNMSPEDSSIYLCSAGQGGTNEKLFFGSGTQLSVL.